Listed below are T cell receptor beta chains from one sample, sequenced in a study of early T cells in non-severe SARS-CoV-2 infection. TCRdb re-called the 5' RACE reads with MiXCR, one entry per CDR3 protein. The profile shows some 76,000 distinct CDR3 sequences, roughly 13% of them singletons. The source material was whole blood. Receptors were obtained from an adult who was a healthcare worker with PCR-confirmed SARS-CoV-2 infection or an uninfected control (not recorded which). The CDR3 runs from the conserved cysteine through the conserved F or W. Fields, in order: J gene, V gene, CDR3 protein.

TRBJ1-4 TRBV19 CASRINRATNEKLFF
TRBJ1-1 TRBV12-3/TRBV12-4 CASSLYTEAFF
TRBJ1-2 TRBV2 CAIRAPGQNYGYTF
TRBJ2-1 TRBV5-1 CASSPRTSHNEQFF
TRBJ2-1 TRBV6-6 CASRRGGDNEQFF
TRBJ2-1 TRBV20-1 CSARAVDNEQFF
TRBJ1-1 TRBV12-3/TRBV12-4 CASSLMDKNTEAFF
TRBJ1-1 TRBV9 CASSVIRGDTEAFF
TRBJ1-2 TRBV29-1 CSIRTAYGYTF
TRBJ2-2 TRBV3-1 CASGDSSYTGELFF
TRBJ2-1 TRBV11-2 CASSLGYRVSNEQFF
TRBJ1-1 TRBV29-1 CSVRPANTEAFF
TRBJ2-3 TRBV7-8 CASRDRAGPTDTQYF
TRBJ1-1 TRBV10-3 CASGTDNTEAFF
TRBJ1-1 TRBV30 CAWRGDRAEAFF
TRBJ1-5 TRBV12-3/TRBV12-4 CASGQGARNQPQHF
TRBJ2-7 TRBV9 CASRDTQTYEQYF
TRBJ2-7 TRBV29-1 CSVEEPRGNSRDF
TRBJ1-4 TRBV11-2 CASSSPGGLATNEKLFF
TRBJ2-2 TRBV7-9 CASSSPHTGELFF
TRBJ2-7 TRBV9 CASSVVTDVTRVVYEQYF
TRBJ2-7 TRBV27 CASSLLAGDSSYEQYF
TRBJ1-1 TRBV6-6 CASSLRGVNTEAFF
TRBJ2-2 TRBV6-5 CASSDNYSGGARTGELFF
TRBJ2-1 TRBV11-3 CASSGPGRANEQFF
TRBJ1-6 TRBV14 CASSPRGQGDNSPLHF
TRBJ1-2 TRBV6-5 CASSSTLGIVYGYTF
TRBJ2-2 TRBV12-3/TRBV12-4 CASSTNVQGRELFF
TRBJ1-1 TRBV7-8 CASSFHDNWGEQAFF
TRBJ2-3 TRBV7-2 CASSLEDTQYF
TRBJ2-7 TRBV15 CATSRDMGEMGYF
TRBJ1-2 TRBV28 CASRPTNYGYTF
TRBJ1-4 TRBV6-1 CASSVSANEKLFF
TRBJ2-3 TRBV6-2/TRBV6-3 CASSYNVVPSSSTDTQYF
TRBJ1-1 TRBV7-2 CASSLSSTEAFF
TRBJ2-1 TRBV28 CASTVANEQFF
TRBJ1-1 TRBV2 CASTTGGVKGEAFF
TRBJ2-3 TRBV12-3/TRBV12-4 CASTPGNTQYF